The 4 T cell receptor beta chains presented below share a single source sample, sequenced in a study of shared clonotypes between healthy human individuals. Profiled with immunoSEQ multiplex PCR; TCRdb holds only in-frame clones, not every one. Among approximately 1.5 million clones listed, 98% were seen once. The sample comprised naive CD4+ T cells sorted from blood. Documented subset: CD45RA+ positively selected. The receptor set was obtained from a man aged 25-45 years in good health.

The chain combines TRBV5-1 with TRBJ2-1; tentative D call: TRBD2 (6 bases). The CDR3 spans 12 residues. Germline CDR1 SGHRS, CDR2 YFSETQ. V was clipped by 5 bases and J by 7 bases, with 10 bases between them. The CDR3 reads CASRYRENEQFF. The CDR3 bases are TGCGCCAGCAGGTACCGGGAGAATGAGCAGTTCTTC.

The chain uses TRBV7-2 and TRBJ1-5, with D perhaps TRBD1 (5 bases). The V gene lost 0 bases and the J gene lost 0 bases, with 9 bases spanning the gap. The CDR3 is made up of 16 amino acids. CDR1 and CDR2 from the germline V gene are SGHTA and FQGNSA. The CDR3 sequence: CASSLALGGSNQPQHF. The CDR3 region has the DNA TGTGCCAGCAGCTTAGCCCTGGGGGGTAGCAATCAGCCCCAGCATTTT.

The chain couples TRBV5-1 to TRBJ1-4, with TRBD1 matching over 10 bases. Trimming took 4 bases from V and 6 from J; bases not matched to a gene: 6. The CDR3 is 15 residues long. Germline V lookup: CDR1 SGHRS, CDR2 YFSETQ. CDR3 region: CASSPGQGGDEKLFF. For the CDR3, the DNA is TGCGCCAGCAGCCCAGGACAGGGGGGTGATGAAAAACTGTTTTTT.

The rearrangement links TRBV7-3 to TRBJ2-7; no reliable D call. Germline loops: CDR1 SGHTA, CDR2 FQGTGA. This CDR3 spans 14 amino acids. The V end was cut by 2 bases, the J end by 6 bases, with 14 bases between. For the CDR3, the DNA is TGTGCCAGCAGCTTAGACGGTGTTAGCTCCGAGCAGTACTTC. It translates to CASSLDGVSSEQYF.